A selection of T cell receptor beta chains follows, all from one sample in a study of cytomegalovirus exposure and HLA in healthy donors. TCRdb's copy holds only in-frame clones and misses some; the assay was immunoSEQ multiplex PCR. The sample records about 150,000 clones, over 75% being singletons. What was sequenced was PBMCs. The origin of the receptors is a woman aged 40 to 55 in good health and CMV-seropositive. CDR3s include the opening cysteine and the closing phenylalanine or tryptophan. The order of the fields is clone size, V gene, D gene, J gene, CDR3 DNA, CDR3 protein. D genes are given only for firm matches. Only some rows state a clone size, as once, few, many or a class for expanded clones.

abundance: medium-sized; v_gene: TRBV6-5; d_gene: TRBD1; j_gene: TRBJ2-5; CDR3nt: TGTGCCAGCGGGACAGGGGACCAAGAGACCCAGTACTTC; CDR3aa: CASGTGDQETQYF
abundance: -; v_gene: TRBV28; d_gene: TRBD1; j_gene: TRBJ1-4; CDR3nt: TGTGCCAGCAGTTTATTATCGGCAGGGGGTAAAGAAAAACTGTTTTTT; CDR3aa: CASSLLSAGGKEKLFF
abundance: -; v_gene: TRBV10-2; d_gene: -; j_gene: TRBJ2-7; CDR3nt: TGCGCCAGCAGTGAGTCTGGTAGCCGGCGGGGCGAGCAGTACTTC; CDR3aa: CASSESGSRRGEQYF
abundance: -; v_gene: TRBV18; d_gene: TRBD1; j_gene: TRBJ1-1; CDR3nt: TGTGCCAGCTCACCTGGGACAGGGGAGCCTGAAGCTTTCTTT; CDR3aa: CASSPGTGEPEAFF
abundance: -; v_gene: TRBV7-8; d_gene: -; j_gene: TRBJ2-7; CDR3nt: TGTGCCAGCAGCTTAACGGGAGCCCACGAGCAGTACTTC; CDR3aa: CASSLTGAHEQYF
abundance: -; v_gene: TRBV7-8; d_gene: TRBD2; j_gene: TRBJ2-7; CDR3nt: TGTGCCAGCAGCTTAGGCATAGCGGGAGGAGCCTACGAGCAGTACTTC; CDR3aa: CASSLGIAGGAYEQYF
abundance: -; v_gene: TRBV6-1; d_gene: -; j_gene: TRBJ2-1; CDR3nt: TGTGCCACGACCTTAGCGGCCCGGGAGCAGTTCTTC; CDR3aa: CATTLAAREQFF
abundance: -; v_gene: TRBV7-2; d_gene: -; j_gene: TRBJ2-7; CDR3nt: TGTGCCAGCAGCTCAAAACGGGACAACTTATACGAGCAGTACTTC; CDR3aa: CASSSKRDNLYEQYF
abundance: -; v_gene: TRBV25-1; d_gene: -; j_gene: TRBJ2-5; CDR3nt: TGTGCCAGCAGTGAACGAGGGTTGTCAGGGGTTCAAGAGACCCAGTACTTC; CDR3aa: CASSERGLSGVQETQYF
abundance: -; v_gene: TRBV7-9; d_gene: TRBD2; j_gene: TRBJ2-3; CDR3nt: TGTGCCAGCAGCTTATCGGGGGGACGAGATACGCAGTATTTT; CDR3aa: CASSLSGGRDTQYF
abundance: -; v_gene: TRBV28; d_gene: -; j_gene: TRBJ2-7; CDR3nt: TGTGCCAGCAGCCTGGCCTCCTACGAGCAGTACTTC; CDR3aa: CASSLASYEQYF
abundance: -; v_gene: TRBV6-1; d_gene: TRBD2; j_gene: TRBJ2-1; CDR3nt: TGTGCCAGCAGGAATATAGCGGGAGCTGACCATGAGCAGTTCTTC; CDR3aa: CASRNIAGADHEQFF
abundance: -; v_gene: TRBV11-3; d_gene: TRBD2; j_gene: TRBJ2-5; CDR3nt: TGTGCCAGCAGCTCCCCCCGGCAGCGGGGTAAACAAGAGACCCAGTACTTC; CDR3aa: CASSSPRQRGKQETQYF
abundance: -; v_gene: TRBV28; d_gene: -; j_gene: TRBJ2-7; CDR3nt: TGTGCCAGCAGTTTACCCAGTTTCTCCTACGAGCAGTACTTC; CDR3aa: CASSLPSFSYEQYF
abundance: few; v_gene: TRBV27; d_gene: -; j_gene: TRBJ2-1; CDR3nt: TGTGCCAGCAGTTTATGGGCCAGCCACAATGAGCAGTTCTTC; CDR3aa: CASSLWASHNEQFF
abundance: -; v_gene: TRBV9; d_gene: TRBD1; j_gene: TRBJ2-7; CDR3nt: TGTGCCAGCAGCGCTACCGGGACAGACACCTACGAGCAGTACTTC; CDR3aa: CASSATGTDTYEQYF
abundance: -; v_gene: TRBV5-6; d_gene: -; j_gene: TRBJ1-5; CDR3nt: TGTGCCAGCAGCCCCCGGGGCAATCAGCCCCAGCATTTT; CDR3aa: CASSPRGNQPQHF
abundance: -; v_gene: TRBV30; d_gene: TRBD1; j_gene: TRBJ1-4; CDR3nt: TGTGCCTGGAGTCGGAAGGGACAGGGATCAGATGAAAAACTGTTTTTT; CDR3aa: CAWSRKGQGSDEKLFF
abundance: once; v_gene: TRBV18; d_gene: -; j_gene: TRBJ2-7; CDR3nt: TGTGCCAGCTCACCACCTTCCTCTCCCGTGCAGTACTTC; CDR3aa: CASSPPSSPVQYF
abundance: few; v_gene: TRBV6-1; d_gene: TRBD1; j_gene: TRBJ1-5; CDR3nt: TGTGCCAGCAGCGGCGGACAGGGATTGAGTCAGCCCCAGCATTTT; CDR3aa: CASSGGQGLSQPQHF
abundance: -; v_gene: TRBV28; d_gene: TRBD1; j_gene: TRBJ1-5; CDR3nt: TGTGCCAGCAGTTACGACAGGGGCAGCAATCAGCCCCAGCATTTT; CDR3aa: CASSYDRGSNQPQHF
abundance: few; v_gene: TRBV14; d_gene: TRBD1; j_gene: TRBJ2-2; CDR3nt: TGTGCCAGCAGCCTACAGGGGGCGGGCACCGGGGAGCTGTTTTTT; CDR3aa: CASSLQGAGTGELFF
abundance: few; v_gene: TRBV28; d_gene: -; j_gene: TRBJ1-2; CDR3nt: TGTGCCAGCAGGGAAAGGACTAGGGGATATGGCTACACCTTC; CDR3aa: CASRERTRGYGYTF
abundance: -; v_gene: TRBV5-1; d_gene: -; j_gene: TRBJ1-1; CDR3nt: TGCGCCAGCAGCTTGGAGGGGGGGCTGGGCACTGAAGCTTTCTTT; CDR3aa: CASSLEGGLGTEAFF
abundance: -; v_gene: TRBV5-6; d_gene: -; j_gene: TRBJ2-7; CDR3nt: TGTGCCAGCAGACCGCAGACAGGGACTTCCAACGAGCAGTACTTC; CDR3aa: CASRPQTGTSNEQYF
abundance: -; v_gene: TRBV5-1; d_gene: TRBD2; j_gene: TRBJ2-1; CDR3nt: TGCGCCAGCAGCTTAACAGCGGGAGTTAATGAGCAGTTCTTC; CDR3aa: CASSLTAGVNEQFF
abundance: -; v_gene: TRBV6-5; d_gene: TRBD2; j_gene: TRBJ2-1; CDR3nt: TGTGCCAGCAGTTTTCGGACTAGCGGGTTTCAGTATGAGCAGTTCTTC; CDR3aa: CASSFRTSGFQYEQFF
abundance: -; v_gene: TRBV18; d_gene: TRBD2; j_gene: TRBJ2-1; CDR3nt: TGTGCCAGCTCACCTGGGACTAGCGGGATTTACAATGAGCAGTTCTTC; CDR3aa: CASSPGTSGIYNEQFF